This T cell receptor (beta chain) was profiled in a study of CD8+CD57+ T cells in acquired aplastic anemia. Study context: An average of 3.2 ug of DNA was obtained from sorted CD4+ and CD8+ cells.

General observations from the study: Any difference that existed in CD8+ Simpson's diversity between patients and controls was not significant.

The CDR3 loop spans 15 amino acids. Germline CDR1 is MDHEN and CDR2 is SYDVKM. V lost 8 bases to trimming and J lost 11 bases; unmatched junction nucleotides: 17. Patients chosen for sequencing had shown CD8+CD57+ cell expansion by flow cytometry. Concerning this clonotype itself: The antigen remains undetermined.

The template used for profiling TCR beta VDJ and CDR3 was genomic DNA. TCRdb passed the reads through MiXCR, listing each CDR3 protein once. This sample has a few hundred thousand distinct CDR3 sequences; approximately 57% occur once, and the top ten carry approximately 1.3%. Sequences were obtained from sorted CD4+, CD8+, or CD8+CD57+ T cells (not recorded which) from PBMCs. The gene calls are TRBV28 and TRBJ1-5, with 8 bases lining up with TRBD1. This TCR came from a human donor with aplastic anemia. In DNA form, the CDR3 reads TGTGCCAGCGGTCCAGTTACAGGGGGAAGAGGAGCCCAGCATTTT. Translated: CASGPVTGGRGAQHF.